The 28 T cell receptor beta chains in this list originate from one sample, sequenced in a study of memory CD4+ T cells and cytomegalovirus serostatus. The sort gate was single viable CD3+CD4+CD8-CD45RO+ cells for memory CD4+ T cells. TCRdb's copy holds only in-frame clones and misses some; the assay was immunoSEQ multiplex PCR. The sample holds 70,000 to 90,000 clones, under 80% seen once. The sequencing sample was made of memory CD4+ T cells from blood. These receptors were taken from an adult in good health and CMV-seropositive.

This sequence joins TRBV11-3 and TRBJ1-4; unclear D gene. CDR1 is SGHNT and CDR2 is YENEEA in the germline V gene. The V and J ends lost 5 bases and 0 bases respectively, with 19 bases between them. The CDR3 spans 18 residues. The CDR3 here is CASSIPLSTRTTNEKLFF. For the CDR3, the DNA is TGTGCCAGCAGCATCCCTTTATCCACCAGAACAACTAATGAAAAACTGTTTTTT.

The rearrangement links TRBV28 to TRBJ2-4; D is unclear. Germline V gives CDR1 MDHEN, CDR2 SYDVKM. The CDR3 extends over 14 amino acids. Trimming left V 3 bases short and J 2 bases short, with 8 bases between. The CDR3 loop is CASSFAGSKNIQYF. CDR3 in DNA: TGTGCCAGCAGTTTTGCCGGATCCAAAAACATTCAGTACTTC.

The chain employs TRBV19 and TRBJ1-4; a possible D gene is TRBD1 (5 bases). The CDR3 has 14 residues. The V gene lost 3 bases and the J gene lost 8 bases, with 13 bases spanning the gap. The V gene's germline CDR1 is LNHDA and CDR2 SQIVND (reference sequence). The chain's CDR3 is CASSIEAGKEKLFF. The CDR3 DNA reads TGTGCCAGTAGTATTGAGGCAGGGAAGGAAAAACTGTTTTTT.

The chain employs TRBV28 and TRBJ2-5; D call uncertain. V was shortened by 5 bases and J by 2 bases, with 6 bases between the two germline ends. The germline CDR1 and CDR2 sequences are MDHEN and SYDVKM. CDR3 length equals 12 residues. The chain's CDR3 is CASSRLQETQYF. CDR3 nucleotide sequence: TGTGCCAGCAGTAGACTTCAAGAGACCCAGTACTTC.

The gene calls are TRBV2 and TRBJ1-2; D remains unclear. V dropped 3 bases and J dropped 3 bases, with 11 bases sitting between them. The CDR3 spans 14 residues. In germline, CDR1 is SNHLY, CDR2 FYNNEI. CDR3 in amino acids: CASSEDPRYYGYTF. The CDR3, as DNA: TGTGCCAGCAGTGAGGATCCCCGATACTATGGCTACACCTTC.

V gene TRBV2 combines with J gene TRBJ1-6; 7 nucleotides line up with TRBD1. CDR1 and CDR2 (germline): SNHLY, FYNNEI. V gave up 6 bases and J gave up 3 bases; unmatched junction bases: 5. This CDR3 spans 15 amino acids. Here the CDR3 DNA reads TGTGCCAGCAGGGACAGGCTATACTATAATTCACCCCTCCACTTT. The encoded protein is CASRDRLYYNSPLHF.

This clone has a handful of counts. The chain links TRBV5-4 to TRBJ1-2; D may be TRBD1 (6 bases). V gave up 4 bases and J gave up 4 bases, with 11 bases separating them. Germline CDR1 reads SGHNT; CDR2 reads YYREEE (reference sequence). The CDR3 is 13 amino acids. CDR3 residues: CASSLTGPYGYTF. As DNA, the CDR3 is TGTGCCAGCAGCCTGACAGGACCCTATGGCTACACCTTC.

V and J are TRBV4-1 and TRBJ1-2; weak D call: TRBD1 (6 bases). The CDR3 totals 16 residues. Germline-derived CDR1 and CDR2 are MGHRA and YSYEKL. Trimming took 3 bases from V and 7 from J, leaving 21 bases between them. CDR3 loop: CASSQNSWQGTGGYTF. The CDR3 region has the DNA TGCGCCAGCAGCCAGAATTCGTGGCAGGGGACGGGTGGCTACACCTTC.

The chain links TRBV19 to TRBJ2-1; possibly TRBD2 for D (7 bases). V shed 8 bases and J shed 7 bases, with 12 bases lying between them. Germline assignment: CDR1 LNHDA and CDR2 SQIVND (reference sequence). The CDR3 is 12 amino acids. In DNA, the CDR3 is TGTGCCAGTGGGGGGGCTGGGAATGAGCAGTTCTTC. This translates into CASGGAGNEQFF.

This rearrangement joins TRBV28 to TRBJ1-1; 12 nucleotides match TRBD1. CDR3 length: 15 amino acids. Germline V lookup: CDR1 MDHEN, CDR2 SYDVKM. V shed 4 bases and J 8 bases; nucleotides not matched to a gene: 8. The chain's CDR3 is CASSSPGQGAGEAFF. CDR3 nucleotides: TGTGCCAGCAGTTCACCGGGACAGGGGGCTGGGGAAGCTTTCTTT. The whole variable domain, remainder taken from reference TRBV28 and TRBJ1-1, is DVKVTQSSRYLVKRTGEKVFLECVQDMDHENMFWYRQDPGLGLRLIYFSYDVKMKEKGDIPEGYSVSREKKERFSLILESASTNQTSMYLCASSSPGQGAGEAFFGQGTRLTVV.

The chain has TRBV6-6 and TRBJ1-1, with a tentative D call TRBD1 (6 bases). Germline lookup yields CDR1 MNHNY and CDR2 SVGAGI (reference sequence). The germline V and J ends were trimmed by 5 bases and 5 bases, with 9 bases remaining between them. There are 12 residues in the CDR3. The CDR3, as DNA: TGTGCCAGCAGTCCCGGGACAACTGAAGCTTTCTTT. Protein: CASSPGTTEAFF.

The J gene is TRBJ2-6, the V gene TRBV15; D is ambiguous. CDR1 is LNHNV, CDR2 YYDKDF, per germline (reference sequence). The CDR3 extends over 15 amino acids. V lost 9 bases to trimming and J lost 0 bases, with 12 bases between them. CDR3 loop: CATPVVPSGANVLTF. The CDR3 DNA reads TGTGCCACTCCGGTGGTACCCTCTGGGGCCAACGTCCTGACTTTC. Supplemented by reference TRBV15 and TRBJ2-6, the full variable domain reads DAMVIQNPRYQVTQFGKPVTLSCSQTLNHNVMYWYQQKSSQAPKLLFHYYDKDFNNEADTPDNFQSRRPNTSFCFLDIRSPGLGDTAMYLCATPVVPSGANVLTFGAGSRLTVL.

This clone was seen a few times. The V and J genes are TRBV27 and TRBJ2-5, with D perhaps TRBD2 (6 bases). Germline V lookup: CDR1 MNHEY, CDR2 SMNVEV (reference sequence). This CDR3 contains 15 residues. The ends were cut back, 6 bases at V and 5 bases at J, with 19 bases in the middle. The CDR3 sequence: CASRSWGRRVETQYF. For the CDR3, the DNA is TGTGCCAGCAGGTCCTGGGGACGGAGGGTGGAGACCCAGTACTTC.

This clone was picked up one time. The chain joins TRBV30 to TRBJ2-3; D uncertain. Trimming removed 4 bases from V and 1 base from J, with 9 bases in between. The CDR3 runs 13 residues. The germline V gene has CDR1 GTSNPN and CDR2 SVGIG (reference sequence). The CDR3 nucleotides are TGTGCCTGGATTAGACCTGGCACAGATACGCAGTATTTT. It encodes CAWIRPGTDTQYF.

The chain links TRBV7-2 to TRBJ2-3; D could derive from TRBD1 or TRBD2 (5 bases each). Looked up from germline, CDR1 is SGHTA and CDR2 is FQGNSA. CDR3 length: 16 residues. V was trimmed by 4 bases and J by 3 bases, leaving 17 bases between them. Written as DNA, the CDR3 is TGTGCCAGCAGCTCGAAGGGACGCTTATGGACAGATACGCAGTATTTT. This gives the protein CASSSKGRLWTDTQYF.

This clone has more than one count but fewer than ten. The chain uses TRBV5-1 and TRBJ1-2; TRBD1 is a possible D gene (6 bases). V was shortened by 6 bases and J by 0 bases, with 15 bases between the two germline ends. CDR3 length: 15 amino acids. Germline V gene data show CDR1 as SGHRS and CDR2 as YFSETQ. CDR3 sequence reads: CASTEGHRANYGYTF. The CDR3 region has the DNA TGCGCCAGCACCGAGGGGCACAGGGCTAACTATGGCTACACCTTC.

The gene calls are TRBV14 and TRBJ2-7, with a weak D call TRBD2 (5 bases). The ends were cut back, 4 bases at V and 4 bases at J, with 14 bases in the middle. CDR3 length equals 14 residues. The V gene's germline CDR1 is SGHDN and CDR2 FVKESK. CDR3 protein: CASSRSLGGYEQYV. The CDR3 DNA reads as TGTGCCAGCAGCCGGTCCCTCGGAGGATACGAGCAGTACGTC.

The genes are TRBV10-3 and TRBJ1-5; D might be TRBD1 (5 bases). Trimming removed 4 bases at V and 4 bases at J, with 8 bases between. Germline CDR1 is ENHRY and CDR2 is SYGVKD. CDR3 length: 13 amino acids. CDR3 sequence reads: CAISGGDNQPQHF. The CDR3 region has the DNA TGTGCCATCAGTGGGGGGGATAATCAGCCCCAGCATTTT.

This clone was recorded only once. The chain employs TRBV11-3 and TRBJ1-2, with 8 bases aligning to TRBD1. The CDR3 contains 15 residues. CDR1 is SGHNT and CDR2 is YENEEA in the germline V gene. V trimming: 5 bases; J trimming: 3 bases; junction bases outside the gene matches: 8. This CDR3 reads CASSIRGTGYYGYTF. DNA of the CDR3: TGTGCCAGCAGCATACGCGGGACAGGATACTATGGCTACACCTTC.

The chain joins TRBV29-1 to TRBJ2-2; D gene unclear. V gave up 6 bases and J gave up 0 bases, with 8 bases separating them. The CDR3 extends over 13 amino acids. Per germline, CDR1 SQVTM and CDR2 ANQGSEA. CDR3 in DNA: TGCAGCGTCAGCGCCCCGAACACCGGGGAGCTGTTTTTT. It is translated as CSVSAPNTGELFF.

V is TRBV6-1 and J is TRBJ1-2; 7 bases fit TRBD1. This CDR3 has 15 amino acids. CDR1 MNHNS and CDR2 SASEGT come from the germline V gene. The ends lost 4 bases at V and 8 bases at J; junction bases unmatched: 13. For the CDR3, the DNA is TGTGCCAGCAGTGCCCTAAGGAGGACAGGAGGGGGCTACACCTTC. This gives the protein CASSALRRTGGGYTF.

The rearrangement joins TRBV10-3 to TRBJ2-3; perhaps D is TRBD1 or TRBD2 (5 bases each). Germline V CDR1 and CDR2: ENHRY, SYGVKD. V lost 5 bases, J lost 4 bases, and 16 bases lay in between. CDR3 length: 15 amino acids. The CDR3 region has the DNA TGTGCCATCAGTCCCCAAGGGCAGGGAGCAGATACGCAGTATTTT. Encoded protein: CAISPQGQGADTQYF.

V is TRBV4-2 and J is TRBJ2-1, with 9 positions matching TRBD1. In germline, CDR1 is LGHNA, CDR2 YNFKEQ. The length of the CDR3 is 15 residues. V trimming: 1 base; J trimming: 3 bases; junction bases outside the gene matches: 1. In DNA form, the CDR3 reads TGTGCCAGCAGCCAAGGGACAGGGGACTACAATGAGCAGTTCTTC. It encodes CASSQGTGDYNEQFF.

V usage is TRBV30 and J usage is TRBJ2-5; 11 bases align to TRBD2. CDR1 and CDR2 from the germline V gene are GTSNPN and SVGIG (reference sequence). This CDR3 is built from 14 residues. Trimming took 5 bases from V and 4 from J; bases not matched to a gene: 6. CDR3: CAWGRGLAGETQYF. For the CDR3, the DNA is TGTGCCTGGGGACGTGGACTAGCGGGAGAGACCCAGTACTTC.

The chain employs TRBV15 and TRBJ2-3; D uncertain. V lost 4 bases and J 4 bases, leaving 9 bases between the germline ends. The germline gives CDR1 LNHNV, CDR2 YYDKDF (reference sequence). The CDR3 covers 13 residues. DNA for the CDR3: TGTGCCACCAGCACCCCCCTGTCAGATACGCAGTATTTT. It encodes CATSTPLSDTQYF.

The CDR3 nucleotides read TGCGCCAGCAGTGAAAGGGTGAACTCTGGAAACACCATATATTTT. As protein: CASSERVNSGNTIYF. The rearrangement uses TRBV10-2 and TRBJ1-3; D unclear. V shed 3 bases and J shed 0 bases, with 9 bases lying between them. Germline V gene data show CDR1 as WSHSY and CDR2 as SAAADI. The CDR3 runs to 15 residues.

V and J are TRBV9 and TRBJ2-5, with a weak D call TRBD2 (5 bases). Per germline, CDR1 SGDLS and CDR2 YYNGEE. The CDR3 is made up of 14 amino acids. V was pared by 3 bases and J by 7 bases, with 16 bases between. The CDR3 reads CASSGTRHGSTQYF. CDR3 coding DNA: TGTGCCAGCAGCGGGACTCGTCACGGGTCGACCCAGTACTTC.

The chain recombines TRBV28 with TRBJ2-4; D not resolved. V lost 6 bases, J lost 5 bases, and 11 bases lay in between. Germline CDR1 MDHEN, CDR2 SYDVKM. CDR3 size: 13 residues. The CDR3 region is CASSVYWENIQYF. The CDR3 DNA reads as TGTGCCAGCAGCGTGTATTGGGAAAACATTCAGTACTTC. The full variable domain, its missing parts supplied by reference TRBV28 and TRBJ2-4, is DVKVTQSSRYLVKRTGEKVFLECVQDMDHENMFWYRQDPGLGLRLIYFSYDVKMKEKGDIPEGYSVSREKKERFSLILESASTNQTSMYLCASSVYWENIQYFGAGTRLSVL.